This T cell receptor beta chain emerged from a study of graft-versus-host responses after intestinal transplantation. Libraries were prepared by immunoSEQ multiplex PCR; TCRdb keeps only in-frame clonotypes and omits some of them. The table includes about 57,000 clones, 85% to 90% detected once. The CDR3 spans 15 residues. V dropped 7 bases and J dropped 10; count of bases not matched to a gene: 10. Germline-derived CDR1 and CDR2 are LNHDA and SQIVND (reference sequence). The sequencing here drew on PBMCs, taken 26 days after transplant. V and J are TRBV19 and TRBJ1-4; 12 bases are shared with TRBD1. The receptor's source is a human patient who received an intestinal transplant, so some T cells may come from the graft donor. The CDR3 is CASTPTGTGGGKLFF. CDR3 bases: TGTGCCAGTACCCCTACGGGGACAGGGGGCGGAAAACTGTTTTTT.